A selection of T cell receptor beta chains follows, all from one sample in a study of T cell clones after liver transplantation. Assay used: immunoSEQ multiplex PCR; TCRdb lists only in-frame clones, some missing. Here the sample spans over 100,000 clones, more than 75% being singletons. Material: CD4+ T cells from blood, obtained before liver transplant. The receptors shown here come from a human donor who received a liver transplant. Both conserved end residues are trimmed from each CDR3. Each record gives: CDR3 protein, V gene.

CDR3aa: ASSLEQGGPWGYT
v_gene: TRBV5-1

CDR3aa: ASSLGTSGGDTQY
v_gene: TRBV19

CDR3aa: ASSLVGLDFSGANVLT
v_gene: TRBV7-8

CDR3aa: ATRGWNTEAF
v_gene: TRBV15

CDR3aa: ASHSGLGFMNTEAF
v_gene: TRBV6-6

CDR3aa: ASSGTSGSSGELF
v_gene: TRBV2

CDR3aa: ASSSTGSRETQY
v_gene: TRBV6-5

CDR3aa: ASSRTGSYEQY
v_gene: TRBV18

CDR3aa: ASSLVRPPPEAF
v_gene: TRBV7-2

CDR3aa: ASSSGQGSSYEQY
v_gene: TRBV11-3

CDR3aa: ASSIDSSGVPNTQY
v_gene: TRBV19

CDR3aa: ASSRWDGSYEQY
v_gene: TRBV2

CDR3aa: ASSQGSTYEQY
v_gene: TRBV18

CDR3aa: SVSVGGSYNEQF
v_gene: TRBV29-1

CDR3aa: ASSRPSGETYEQY
v_gene: TRBV6-6

CDR3aa: ASSEQPFSGANVLT
v_gene: TRBV2

CDR3aa: ASSPSGKETQY
v_gene: TRBV28

CDR3aa: ASSLNAGGGPTGELF
v_gene: TRBV7-2

CDR3aa: ASSVSWGGREQY
v_gene: TRBV6-1

CDR3aa: ASSLQGEFRWGAYEQY
v_gene: TRBV27

CDR3aa: ASSEIGNEQY
v_gene: TRBV25-1

CDR3aa: ASSYGDRAETQY
v_gene: TRBV7-2

CDR3aa: AGSPGQRLNIQY
v_gene: TRBV7-2

CDR3aa: ASSAPSSGRRNEQF
v_gene: TRBV25-1

CDR3aa: ASSFGDTQY
v_gene: TRBV2

CDR3aa: ASSPTSGRFHEQF
v_gene: TRBV7-3

CDR3aa: ASRSYRPPSGGYT
v_gene: TRBV19

CDR3aa: ASSLLAGVGELF
v_gene: TRBV5-1

CDR3aa: ASSLLNEQF
v_gene: TRBV7-8

CDR3aa: ASNGGVGEQY
v_gene: TRBV7-9

CDR3aa: ASSYADYNEQF
v_gene: TRBV28

CDR3aa: ASSCGGKSYEQY
v_gene: TRBV21-1

CDR3aa: ADLPWGMDQGLANYGYT
v_gene: TRBV11-2

CDR3aa: ASSSGPRGDTQY
v_gene: TRBV6-1

CDR3aa: ASSLWGAANEQF
v_gene: TRBV5-6

CDR3aa: AWGGFQDMVSNQPQH
v_gene: TRBV30

CDR3aa: ASSQDQPLGGVTDTQY
v_gene: TRBV4-3

CDR3aa: ASSLNRGKPQH
v_gene: TRBV7-2

CDR3aa: ASTTAQGHNEQF
v_gene: TRBV27

CDR3aa: ASSREGGYNEQF
v_gene: TRBV6-5

CDR3aa: ASSLQGQQNTEAF
v_gene: TRBV7-2

CDR3aa: ASSFGPELGYGYT
v_gene: TRBV27

CDR3aa: AWSGLLAGVVYEQY
v_gene: TRBV30